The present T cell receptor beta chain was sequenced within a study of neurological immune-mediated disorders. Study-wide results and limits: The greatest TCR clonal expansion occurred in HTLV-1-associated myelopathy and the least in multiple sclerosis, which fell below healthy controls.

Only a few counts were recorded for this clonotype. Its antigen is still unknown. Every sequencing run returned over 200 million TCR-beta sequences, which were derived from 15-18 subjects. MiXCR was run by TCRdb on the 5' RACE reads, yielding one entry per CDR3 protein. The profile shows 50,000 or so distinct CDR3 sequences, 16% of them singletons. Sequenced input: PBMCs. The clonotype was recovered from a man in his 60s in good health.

CDR3 amino acids: CSAYYRGTDTQYF. In nucleotides, the CDR3 is TGCAGTGCATATTACAGGGGAACAGATACGCAGTATTTT. The chain has TRBV20-1 and TRBJ2-3; 7 positions match TRBD1. V lost 6 bases and J lost 3; bases outside the gene matches: 6. CDR1 DFQATT and CDR2 SNEGSKA come from the germline V gene (reference sequence). The CDR3 has 13 amino acids.